This passage covers 6 T cell receptor beta chains from one sample sequenced in a study of CD8+CD57+ T cells in acquired aplastic anemia. Profiles of TCR beta VDJ and CDR3 were generated from a genomic DNA template. TCRdb reprocessed the reads via MiXCR and lists one record per CDR3 protein. The sample carries under 250,000 distinct CDR3 sequences, roughly 35% recorded once. The source material was sorted CD4+, CD8+, or CD8+CD57+ T cells (not recorded which) from PBMCs. The receptors were gathered from a human donor in good health, serving as a control.

This clonotype was seen a handful of times. The chain is built from TRBV6-2 or TRBV6-3 and TRBJ1-5, with D maybe TRBD1 (5 bases). Germline V lookup: CDR1 MNHEY, CDR2 SVGEGT. The CDR3 runs to 18 residues. Trimming removed 1 base at V and 0 bases at J, with 16 bases between. The CDR3 sequence: CASSYFWSAGGSNQPQHF. The CDR3 coding sequence is TGTGCCAGCAGTTACTTTTGGTCTGCCGGGGGTAGCAATCAGCCCCAGCATTTT.

CDR3 bases: TGCAGTGCTAGACAGACAGGTAGCAATCAGCCCCAGCATTTT. It encodes CSARQTGSNQPQHF. The genes are TRBV20-1 and TRBJ1-5, with D possibly matching TRBD1 (6 bases). The CDR3 has 14 residues. V was shortened by 2 bases and J by 0 bases, with 8 bases between the two germline ends. The germline V gene encodes CDR1 DFQATT and CDR2 SNEGSKA (reference sequence).

About this clonotype itself: A read error may be the cause here, since a much bigger clone is one base away. The chain links TRBV20-1 to TRBJ2-5; the D gene is possibly TRBD2 (5 bases). The CDR3 is 15 residues long. Germline CDR1 is DFQATT and CDR2 is SNEGSKA (reference sequence). The chain's CDR3 is CGASSFVGVQETQYF. CDR3 DNA sequence: TGCGGTGCTAGTAGTTTCGTCGGGGTTCAAGAGACCCAGTACTTC.

This clonotype has a count of ten or more. The V gene is TRBV7-6, the J gene TRBJ2-7; D unclear. Germline assignment: CDR1 SGHVS and CDR2 FNYEAQ. With 0 bases removed from V and 0 bases from J, the gap between germline ends came to 15 bases. The CDR3 is made up of 17 amino acids. The CDR3 reads CASSLAPSFGSSYEQYF. CDR3 in DNA: TGTGCCAGCAGCTTAGCTCCTTCCTTCGGGTCCTCCTACGAGCAGTACTTC.

The rearrangement uses TRBV5-4 and TRBJ2-7; TRBD1 agrees at 7 bases. Germline CDR1 is SGHNT and CDR2 is YYREEE (reference sequence). V shed 4 bases, J shed 5 bases, and the junction held 9 bases outside the gene matches. CDR3 length: 14 residues. DNA of the CDR3: TGTGCCAGCAGCACCGACAGGGCGGGTGACGAGCAGTACGTC. It specifies CASSTDRAGDEQYV.

As concerns this clonotype: No conserved phenylalanine or tryptophan ends this CDR3, so it is likely a read error. The chain uses TRBV2 and TRBJ1-2; D might be TRBD1 (6 bases). The CDR3 length is 14 residues. Trimming left V 4 bases short and J 4 bases short, with 13 bases between. Germline V gives CDR1 SNHLY, CDR2 FYNNEI. The CDR3, as DNA: TGTGCCAGCAGTGTACAGGGCCTCTCCTATGGCTACACCCTC. Translated, it gives CASSVQGLSYGYTL.